A selection of T cell receptor beta chains follows, all from one sample in a study of early T cells in non-severe SARS-CoV-2 infection. MiXCR, applied by TCRdb to the 5' RACE reads, yields one record per CDR3 protein. The data show under 65,000 distinct CDR3 sequences, less than 15% seen once. Material: whole blood, obtained at baseline. These receptors all stem from an adult who was a healthcare worker with PCR-confirmed SARS-CoV-2 infection or an uninfected control (not recorded which). Both conserved end residues are part of each CDR3.

CDR3: CASSQDSFSYEQYF; V: TRBV4-3
CDR3: CSAGTGSMNTEAFF; V: TRBV29-1
CDR3: CASSASGLAKNIQYF; V: TRBV7-8
CDR3: CASSFFGQGFGEQFF; V: TRBV5-4
CDR3: CASSLGHQETQYF; V: TRBV11-2
CDR3: CSARDVEGGTDTQYF; V: TRBV20-1
CDR3: CSVLRGVGTGELFF; V: TRBV29-1
CDR3: CASSSGTGAIEQPQHF; V: TRBV7-2
CDR3: CASSTWADNEKLFF; V: TRBV19
CDR3: CASSHRTGNTEAFF; V: TRBV4-1
CDR3: CSAVSGGSYNEQFF; V: TRBV20-1
CDR3: CATSGTGSYEQYF; V: TRBV24-1
CDR3: CASSVTLARGADTQYF; V: TRBV6-1
CDR3: CASSKGYGYTF; V: TRBV27
CDR3: CSVAGGPNQPQHF; V: TRBV29-1
CDR3: CSAPNRGGPQETQYF; V: TRBV20-1
CDR3: CSAFGQEGYGYTF; V: TRBV20-1
CDR3: CSARRGLTSGRATGRNEQFF; V: TRBV20-1
CDR3: CASSQRPRRGDNEQFF; V: TRBV19
CDR3: CASSLASGGASDTQYF; V: TRBV27
CDR3: CASSKRALQETQYF; V: TRBV21-1
CDR3: CASSFSGGAPDTQYF; V: TRBV11-2